This TCR beta chain came from a study of blood T cell repertoires in COVID-19 (dated by TCRdb to the early 2020s). For context, the study as a whole: Samples covering the acute and convalescent phases of COVID-19 were provided by collaborators in the United States, Italy and Spain. A freely available public database, intended as a resource for researchers studying the immune response to SARS-CoV-2, is where the repertoires were released. HLA class I and class II types, where available, came from metadata supplied by the sample provider rather than from assay-based typing. The samples were drawn from the first 160 participants of the ongoing ImmuneRACE study and from 1,254 subjects provided by 6 global collaborators. Sample metadata almost always included a de-identified subject ID, COVID-19 status, age in years and sex. The prospective study material was composed of cDNA or gDNA derived from T cells, B-cell-depleted T cells, or PBMCs. Subjects who had been exposed to COVID-19, were actively infected with it, or had recovered from it provided the deeply sampled blood TCRbeta repertoires that made up the dataset. Overall study results and their limits: How much clinical and demographic metadata was included differed by source and by participant, and the metadata was provided uncurated.

A word on this clone: The antigen this receptor binds is unknown. Per-base qualities were not stored, and no clone one base away is much larger.

The germline V gene sets CDR1 to MGHDK and CDR2 to SYGVNS. From the cysteine through the phenylalanine, the CDR3 covers 14 amino acids. Of the read, only the CDR3 DNA is kept; its 42 bases are in frame from base 1. Trimming takes 4 bases from V and 6 bases from J, and the germline ends sit 13 bases apart. Whole blood was collected in K2EDTA tubes by collaborating institutions according to the institutions' own protocols. Collaborator samples were shipped for TCRbeta analysis as frozen whole blood, isolated PBMCs, or DNA extracted from either sample type. The immunoSEQ Assay, a bias-controlled multiplex PCR, was used to amplify TCRbeta CDR3 regions from genomic DNA. Per the source publication's procedure: Nucleated cell counts per sample were estimated from amplification of reference gene primers within the assay. Sequence reads were collapsed and filtered to measure the absolute abundance of every unique TCRbeta CDR3 rearrangement. For each sample, productive Simpson clonality was calculated by taking the square root of Simpson's diversity index across productive rearrangements. TCRdb carries this immuneACCESS record with in-frame sequences only. Its versions omit some clonotypes, under half of them owing to an unresolved V gene in the studies checked, with the rest unexplained. Clonal size and the V and J genes are those of that table, whereas D and trimming came from the DNA. Across this sample there are around 130,000 clones, with approximately 85% seen only once. In total, the top ten clones hold roughly 4% of the sample.

This TCR came from an elderly woman with acute or convalescent COVID-19. The V gene is TRBV25-1 and the J gene is TRBJ1-5, with no D gene named confidently. Sequencing input: peripheral blood. The CDR3 region reads CASSARVDGQPQHF. The nucleotide sequence is given as TGTGCCAGCAGTGCGAGGGTCGACGGTCAGCCCCAGCATTTT.